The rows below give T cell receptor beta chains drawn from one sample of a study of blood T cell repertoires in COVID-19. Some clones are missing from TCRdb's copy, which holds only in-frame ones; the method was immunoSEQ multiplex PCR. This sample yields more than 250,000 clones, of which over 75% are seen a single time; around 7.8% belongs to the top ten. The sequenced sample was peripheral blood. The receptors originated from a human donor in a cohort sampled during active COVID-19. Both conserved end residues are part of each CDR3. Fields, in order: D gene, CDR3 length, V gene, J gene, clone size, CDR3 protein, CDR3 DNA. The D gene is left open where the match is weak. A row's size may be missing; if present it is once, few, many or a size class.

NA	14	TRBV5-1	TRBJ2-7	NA	CASSFSGSSYEQYF	TGCGCCAGCAGCTTTTCAGGTAGCTCCTACGAGCAGTACTTC
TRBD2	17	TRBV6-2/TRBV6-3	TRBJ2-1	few	CASSYSSLAGIYNEQFF	TGTGCCAGCAGTTACTCGTCACTAGCGGGGATATACAATGAGCAGTTCTTC
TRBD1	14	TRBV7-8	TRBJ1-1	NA	CASSSLFDRGRAFF	TGTGCCAGCAGCTCTCTATTCGACAGGGGTCGCGCTTTCTTT
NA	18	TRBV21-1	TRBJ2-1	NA	CASSKAFGTSGRSHEQFF	TGTGCCAGCAGCAAAGCATTTGGGACTAGCGGGAGGTCGCATGAGCAGTTCTTC
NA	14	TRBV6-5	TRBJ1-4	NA	CASSRQYPNEKLFF	TGTGCCAGCAGTAGACAGTATCCTAATGAAAAACTGTTTTTT
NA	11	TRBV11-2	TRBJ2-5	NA	CASSLSGTQYF	TGTGCCAGCAGCCTGTCGGGAACCCAGTACTTC
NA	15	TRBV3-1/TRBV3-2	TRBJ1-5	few	CASSQGGGSNQPQHF	TGTGCCAGCAGCCAAGGAGGGGGTTCAAATCAGCCCCAGCATTTT
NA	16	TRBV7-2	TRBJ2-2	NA	CASSPQQGMSTGELFF	TGTGCCAGCAGCCCTCAACAGGGTATGAGCACCGGGGAGCTGTTTTTT
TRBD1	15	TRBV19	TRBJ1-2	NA	CASIGQGEANYGYTF	TGTGCCAGTATTGGACAGGGCGAAGCTAACTATGGCTACACCTTC
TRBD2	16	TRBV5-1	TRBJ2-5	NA	CASSPGLAGGWETQYF	TGCGCCAGCAGCCCGGGACTAGCGGGAGGCTGGGAGACCCAGTACTTC
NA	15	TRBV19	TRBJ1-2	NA	CASSTGRGNNYGYTF	TGTGCCAGTAGTACGGGCAGGGGCAATAACTATGGCTACACCTTC
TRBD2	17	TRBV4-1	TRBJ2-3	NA	CASSHPTSGRRADTQYF	TGCGCCAGCAGCCACCCGACTAGCGGGAGACGAGCAGATACGCAGTATTTT
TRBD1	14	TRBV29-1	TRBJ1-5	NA	CSASRDRVGQPQHF	TGCAGCGCGTCCCGGGACAGGGTCGGTCAGCCCCAGCATTTT
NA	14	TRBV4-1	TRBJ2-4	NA	CASSQEGGKNIQYF	TGCGCCAGCAGCCAAGAGGGGGGAAAAAACATTCAGTACTTC
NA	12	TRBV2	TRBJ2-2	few	CASRTRTGELFF	TGTGCCAGCAGGACTAGGACCGGGGAGCTGTTTTTT